The 6 T cell receptor beta chains below were found in one sample sequenced in a study of neurological immune-mediated disorders (dated 2019 in TCRdb). Libraries were constructed by 5' RACE. The instrument was an Illumina HiSeq 2500. Using fastp at Q25 and MiXCR, TCRdb reprocessed the public reads and kept productive beta chains. Identical CDR3 protein sequences are pooled into one entry, listed with their most common genes and DNA. Present in this sample are around 50,000 distinct CDR3 sequences, around 3.5% of which were seen just once. Of the sample, around 3.1% is held by the ten largest clones. Sequencing used PBMCs. All receptors come from a woman in her 30s with multiple sclerosis.

This clonotype was observed a handful of times. The chain couples TRBV3-1 to TRBJ2-7; D is unclear. Germline-derived CDR1 and CDR2 are LGHDT and YNNKEL (reference sequence). This CDR3 spans 11 amino acids. Trimming removed 4 bases at V and 12 bases at J, with 13 bases between. CDR3 bases: TGTGCCAGCAGCCCCGGAAGAGGACGGTACTTC. It codes for CASSPGRGRYF.

This clonotype was detected many times. This chain joins TRBV15 and TRBJ2-7; D unclear. CDR1 is LNHNV and CDR2 is YYDKDF in the germline V gene (reference sequence). The CDR3 is 14 residues long. Trimming took 5 bases from V and 4 from J, leaving 15 bases between them. CDR3 sequence (DNA): TGTGCCACCAGCCCAGACCGTGTTGGGTACGAGCAGTACTTC. It is translated as CATSPDRVGYEQYF. Drawing the rest from reference TRBV15 and TRBJ2-7, the complete variable domain is DAMVIQNPRYQVTQFGKPVTLSCSQTLNHNVMYWYQQKSSQAPKLLFHYYDKDFNNEADTPDNFQSRRPNTSFCFLDIRSPGLGDTAMYLCATSPDRVGYEQYFGPGTRLTVT.

This clonotype was detected ten times or more. The chain recombines TRBV4-1 with TRBJ1-5; the D is unclear. Germline CDR1 reads MGHRA; CDR2 reads YSYEKL. This CDR3 comprises 13 residues. The V end was cut by 0 bases, the J end by 6 bases, with 6 bases between. CDR3 nucleotide sequence: TGCGCCAGCAGCCAAGATCCTACTCAGCCCCAGCATTTT. This translates into CASSQDPTQPQHF.

To note about this clonotype: Just one base apart from a much larger clone, this may be a read error. The chain couples TRBV12-3 or TRBV12-4 to TRBJ2-7; tentative D call: TRBD1 (6 bases). This CDR3 has 13 amino acids. V was shortened by 10 bases and J by 2 bases, with 15 bases between the two germline ends. The chain's CDR3 is CAIRPGTPYEQYF. CDR3 nucleotide sequence: TGTGCCATCAGGCCCGGGACACCCTACGAGCAGTACTTC.

This clonotype was found many times. A much larger clone sits a single nucleotide away, making a read error possible. V gene TRBV29-1 combines with J gene TRBJ2-4; 14 bases line up with TRBD2. CDR3 length: 13 amino acids. V lost 7 bases and J lost 10; bases outside the gene matches: 6. Germline CDR1 SQVTM, CDR2 ANQGSEA. The CDR3 spells CSGRTSGGKIQYF. Here the CDR3 DNA reads TGCAGCGGCCGGACTAGCGGGGGGAAAATTCAGTACTTC.

This clonotype was observed many times. V is TRBV20-1 and J is TRBJ2-2; the D is unclear. The V end lost 0 bases, the J end lost 1 base, and 9 bases lay between the germline ends. Germline lookup yields CDR1 DFQATT and CDR2 SNEGSKA (reference sequence). CDR3 length: 15 residues. The CDR3 bases are TGCAGTGCTAGAGATCGCCTACGGAACACCGGGGAGCTGTTTTTT. It is translated as CSARDRLRNTGELFF.